This TCR beta chain was obtained from a study of somatic mutations in cytotoxic T cells in rheumatoid arthritis. Trimming took off 5 bases at V and 6 bases at J, with 22 bases between the two ends. Per germline, CDR1 MNHEY and CDR2 SMNVEV (reference sequence). The CDR3 loop spans 16 amino acids. This table comes from immunoSEQ multiplex PCR, and its TCRdb copy is limited to in-frame clones, with some not included. The sample includes about 15,000 clones, over 60% seen only once; the top ten take roughly 13%. This sequence was found in an adult with rheumatoid arthritis. J is TRBJ1-2 and V is TRBV27; tentative D call: TRBD1 (5 bases). What was sequenced was CD8+ T cells sorted from blood. CDR3 nucleotide sequence: TGTGCCAGCAGTACGACTCCCATCAGGGTTAAGGATGGCTACACCTTC. Amino acid sequence: CASSTTPIRVKDGYTF.